This TCR beta chain was identified in a study of response to subunit inactivated influenza vaccine. Notes on the study in general: New T cells are recruited in small numbers by each seasonal influenza vaccination, according to the authors' suggestion.

TCRdb ran MiXCR on the RT-PCR reads and lists one entry per CDR3 protein. Of fewer than 750,000 distinct CDR3 sequences in the sample, 14% were seen once. This clonotype was recorded a few times. The antigen remains undetermined. V was clipped by 5 bases and J by 6 bases; unmatched bases: 7. The CDR3 runs to 13 residues. The germline V gene encodes CDR1 MDHEN and CDR2 SYDVKM. This sequence was found in a man aged 50-59 years who received an inactivated influenza vaccine. This chain joins TRBV28 and TRBJ2-7, with 7 bases fitting TRBD1. Specimen: PBMCs from blood, collected approximately 12 days after vaccination. The CDR3 DNA is TGTGCCAGCAGTGACAGGGCGCGCGGCGAGCAGTACTTC. Protein sequence: CASSDRARGEQYF.